The rows below give T cell receptor beta chains drawn from one sample of a study of blood T cell repertoires in COVID-19. Only in-frame clones appear in the TCRdb table, and some are missing; sequencing was by immunoSEQ multiplex PCR. The profile shows tens of thousands of clones, 90% to 95% of them singletons. The sequenced material came from peripheral blood. The receptors were gathered from a man aged 45-60 years with active COVID-19. Each CDR3 is given with its conserved first and last residue. A D gene is named only where the DNA matches it firmly. The listing skips clone size in some rows; elsewhere it reads once, few, many or a size class.

>TRBV30|TRBJ2-7|NA|once
TGTGCCTGGCGAAGAATAGCCTACGAGCAGTACTTC
CAWRRIAYEQYF
>TRBV9|TRBJ1-6|NA|once
TGTGCCAGCAGCCCAGTCCCGGGGAGGGATTCACCCCTCCACTTT
CASSPVPGRDSPLHF
>TRBV18|TRBJ1-6|TRBD1|NA
TGTGCCAGCTCACCAGCCCCGGGACAGATCTATTCACCCCTCCACTTT
CASSPAPGQIYSPLHF
>TRBV2|TRBJ2-3|TRBD1|NA
TGTGCCAGCAGTTTACAGGGGTCTACAGATACGCAGTATTTT
CASSLQGSTDTQYF
>TRBV19|TRBJ2-7|TRBD1|few
TGTGCCAGTAGTATAGTTGGGACAGGGGGTTTAAACGAGCAGTACTTC
CASSIVGTGGLNEQYF
>TRBV6-5|TRBJ2-7|NA|NA
TGTGCCAGCAACCCTCGGGGGTACGAGCAGTACTTC
CASNPRGYEQYF
>TRBV3-1/TRBV3-2|TRBJ2-1|TRBD1|NA
TGTGCCAGCAGCCCGGGGACAGGGGACGATGAGCAGTTCTTC
CASSPGTGDDEQFF
>TRBV27|TRBJ2-5|TRBD1|NA
TGTGCCAGCAGTTGCCCCCGGGACAGCTACCAAGAGACCCAGTACTTC
CASSCPRDSYQETQYF
>TRBV19|TRBJ2-7|TRBD2|NA
TGTGCCAGCCGACCGGCGGGAGGTGCCTACGAGCAGTACTTC
CASRPAGGAYEQYF
>TRBV2|TRBJ2-1|TRBD1|NA
TGTGCCAGCAGCCGGGCAGGGGGCTTTACCAATGAGCAGTTCTTC
CASSRAGGFTNEQFF
>TRBV27|TRBJ2-3|TRBD2|NA
TGTGCCAGCAGTACCCTGGGAGCGGGAGGTCCTACAGATACGCAGTATTTT
CASSTLGAGGPTDTQYF
>TRBV5-5|TRBJ1-1|TRBD1|NA
TGTGCCAGCAGCCAAACAGGGGGCTTAACTGAAGCTTTCTTT
CASSQTGGLTEAFF
>TRBV27|TRBJ2-1|NA|NA
TGTGCCAGCAGCCCTATCTCTCAGGTTGGGTCAGTGTATGAGCAGTTCTTC
CASSPISQVGSVYEQFF
>TRBV5-4|TRBJ2-1|NA|NA
TGTGCCAGCAGCTTGGGTCGCGGAGTTAGCAGAGATGAGCAGTTCTTC
CASSLGRGVSRDEQFF
>TRBV2|TRBJ1-5|NA|few
TGTGCCAGCAGTGAGGGCCGGTGGGGCAATCAGCCCCAGCATTTT
CASSEGRWGNQPQHF
>TRBV9|TRBJ2-7|TRBD2|NA
TGTGCCAGCAGCGTAGCCGGGAGGACCCACGAGCAGTACTTC
CASSVAGRTHEQYF
>TRBV5-1|TRBJ2-5|NA|once
TGCGCCAGCAGCTTCGGGGGTTCCCAAGAGACCCAGTACTTC
CASSFGGSQETQYF
>TRBV30|TRBJ2-7|NA|NA
TGTGCCTGGAGTGTAGGGGGAATCTACGAGCAGTACTTC
CAWSVGGIYEQYF
>TRBV9|TRBJ2-1|TRBD1|NA
TGTGCCAGCAGCGTAAACGACCGGGACAGCTCCTACAATGAGCAGTTCTTC
CASSVNDRDSSYNEQFF
>TRBV27|TRBJ1-1|NA|NA
TGTGCCAGCAGTTTCTGGCCAGGGGAGACTACGAACACTGAAGCTTTCTTT
CASSFWPGETTNTEAFF